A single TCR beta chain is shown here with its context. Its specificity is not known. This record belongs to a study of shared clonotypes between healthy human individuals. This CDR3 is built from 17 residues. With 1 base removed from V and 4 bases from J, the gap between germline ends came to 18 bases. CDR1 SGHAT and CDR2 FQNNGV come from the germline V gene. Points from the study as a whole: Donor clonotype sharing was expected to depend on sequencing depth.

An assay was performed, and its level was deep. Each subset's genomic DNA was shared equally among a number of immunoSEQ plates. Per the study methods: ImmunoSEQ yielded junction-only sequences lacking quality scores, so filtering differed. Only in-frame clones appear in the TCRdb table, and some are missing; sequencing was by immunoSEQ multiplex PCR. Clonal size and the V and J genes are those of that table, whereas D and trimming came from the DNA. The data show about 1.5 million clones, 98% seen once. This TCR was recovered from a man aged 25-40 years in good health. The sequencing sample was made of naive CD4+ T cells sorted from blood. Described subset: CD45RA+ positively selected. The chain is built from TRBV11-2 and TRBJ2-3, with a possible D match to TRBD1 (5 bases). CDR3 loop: CASSLAGFIEQADTQYF. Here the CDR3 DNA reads TGTGCCAGCAGCTTAGCTGGATTTATCGAACAGGCAGATACGCAGTATTTT.